A single sample is the source of the 7 T cell receptor beta chains below, sequenced in a study of blood T cell repertoires in COVID-19. Repertoires were generated with immunoSEQ multiplex PCR, while TCRdb's copy carries only in-frame clones and drops some. The sample carries about 33,000 clones, roughly 88% recorded once. The material sequenced was peripheral blood. Receptors originate from a human donor in a cohort sampled during active COVID-19.

V usage is TRBV19 and J usage is TRBJ2-3; 7 positions agree with TRBD2. Unmatched junction bases numbered 11, after V lost 5 bases and J lost 6 bases. The CDR3 covers 15 residues. Germline assignment: CDR1 LNHDA and CDR2 SQIVND (reference sequence). The chain's CDR3 is CASSRFAGEGDTQYF. CDR3 nucleotides: TGTGCCAGTAGTCGGTTCGCGGGGGAAGGTGATACGCAGTATTTT.

This rearrangement joins TRBV7-8 to TRBJ2-7; 9 nucleotides agree with TRBD2. Germline loops: CDR1 SGHVS, CDR2 FQNEAQ. CDR3 length: 13 amino acids. V lost 5 bases to trimming and J lost 6 bases; unmatched junction nucleotides: 5. In nucleotides, the CDR3 is TGTGCCAGCAGCCAGAGCGGGAGGAGCGAGCAGTACTTC. It translates to CASSQSGRSEQYF.

V usage is TRBV2 and J usage is TRBJ1-1, with 7 bases identical to TRBD1. Germline V gene sequence: CDR1 SNHLY, CDR2 FYNNEI. The CDR3 is 14 residues long. The V and J ends lost 6 bases and 1 base, in that order; junction bases with no gene match: 5. CDR3 nucleotide sequence: TGTGCCAGCAGAGGGACAGCCGAGAACACTGAAGCTTTCTTT. It translates to CASRGTAENTEAFF.

The rearrangement uses TRBV19 and TRBJ2-1; TRBD2 matches at 12 bases. The germline CDR1 and CDR2 sequences are LNHDA and SQIVND (reference sequence). CDR3 length equals 12 residues. After removal of 7 bases from V and 15 bases from J, the junction contained 7 bases not matched to a gene. This CDR3 is CASKGLAGGRFF. CDR3 nucleotide sequence: TGTGCCAGTAAAGGTCTAGCGGGAGGGCGGTTCTTC.

V gene TRBV2 combines with J gene TRBJ1-5, with 8 bases fitting TRBD1. The CDR3 runs to 15 residues. Trimming removed 6 bases from V and 7 bases from J; junction bases left unmatched: 11. The germline V gene encodes CDR1 SNHLY and CDR2 FYNNEI. CDR3 nucleotide sequence: TGTGCCAGCAGAAGCGGACAGGGACAGGAGCAGCCCCAGCATTTT. Its translation is CASRSGQGQEQPQHF.

The chain couples TRBV9 to TRBJ2-7; 10 bases match TRBD1. Per germline, CDR1 SGDLS and CDR2 YYNGEE. Unmatched junction bases numbered 4, after V lost 5 bases and J lost 2 bases. The CDR3 is 14 amino acids. The DNA for the CDR3 is TGTGCCAGCAGTGCGACAGGGGGCCCCTACGAGCAGTACTTC. It encodes CASSATGGPYEQYF.

V and J are TRBV3-1 (or the pseudogene TRBV3-2) and TRBJ2-1; 7 nucleotides match TRBD2. The germline gives CDR1 LGHDT, CDR2 YNNKEL (reference sequence). V dropped 4 bases and J dropped 1; count of bases not matched to a gene: 7. The CDR3 is made up of 16 amino acids. As DNA, the CDR3 is TGTGCCAGCAGCCCCTCACAGCGGGGTTCCTACAATGAGCAGTTCTTC. Amino acids: CASSPSQRGSYNEQFF.